This T cell receptor beta chain was obtained from a study of blood T cell repertoires in COVID-19. At the level of the study: Material from acute and convalescent COVID-19 was sourced from the United States, Italy and Spain. The analysed material was cDNA or gDNA that came from T cells, B-cell-depleted T cells, or PBMCs.

CDR1 and CDR2 (germline): SGHAT, FQNNGV. Trimming removed 4 bases from V and 2 bases from J, with 12 bases in between. This CDR3 is built from 15 residues. TCRdb's table, derived via immunoSEQ multiplex PCR, lists solely in-frame clones and lacks some. The sample has 240,000 or so clones, about 73% seen once. This clone was found once. The chain uses TRBV11-2 and TRBJ2-1; D might be TRBD2 (5 bases). The clonotype comes from a woman older than 75 with acute or convalescent COVID-19. The sequenced material came from peripheral blood. The chain's CDR3 is CASSYEGAPYNEQFF. The CDR3 DNA reads as TGTGCCAGCAGCTACGAGGGAGCCCCCTACAATGAGCAGTTCTTC.